The 7 T cell receptor beta chains given below trace back to one sample, sequenced in a study of CD8 T cells in Susac syndrome. Reverse transcription of about 0.5 to 1 ug RNA used random hexamers. MiXCR was run by TCRdb on the immunoSEQ multiplex PCR reads, yielding one entry per CDR3 protein. The table has a few hundred thousand distinct CDR3 sequences, 75% to 85% seen once. Sequencing was carried out using CD8+ T cells from PBMCs. These receptors were obtained from a human donor with multiple sclerosis.

The chain combines TRBV7-2 with TRBJ2-7, with D perhaps TRBD2 (6 bases). The V and J ends lost 4 bases and 7 bases respectively, with 17 bases between them. Germline CDR1 is SGHTA and CDR2 is FQGNSA. The CDR3 is 14 residues long. The CDR3 nucleotides read TGTGCCAGCAGCTCCTACCGGGGGATGGGGGAGCAGTACTTC. Translating it yields CASSSYRGMGEQYF.

J is TRBJ2-1 and V is TRBV6-5, with D possibly matching TRBD2 (5 bases). Trimming removed 6 bases at V and 6 bases at J, with 12 bases between. The CDR3 has 13 residues. Per the germline V gene, CDR1 is MNHEY and CDR2 is SVGAGI. This CDR3 reads CASSRTGINEQFF. Written as DNA, the CDR3 is TGTGCCAGCAGCAGAACGGGGATCAATGAGCAGTTCTTC.

The V call is TRBV7-8, the J call TRBJ2-2; possibly TRBD1 for D (5 bases). Germline V lookup: CDR1 SGHVS, CDR2 FQNEAQ. This CDR3 has 15 amino acids. Trimming cost V 6 bases and J 1 base, with 12 bases left between them. For the CDR3, the DNA is TGTGCCAGCAGTCGGAAAACAGGGAACACCGGGGAGCTGTTTTTT. It codes for CASSRKTGNTGELFF.

This clonotype occurred once. The chain has TRBV19 and TRBJ2-5, with 8 bases fitting TRBD2. The CDR3 is made up of 14 amino acids. Trimming cost V 4 bases and J 5 bases; bases outside gene matches: 6. CDR1 is LNHDA, CDR2 SQIVND, per germline (reference sequence). CDR3 loop: CASSTPGGPETQYF. The DNA for the CDR3 is TGTGCCAGTAGTACCCCGGGAGGGCCTGAGACCCAGTACTTC. Drawing the rest from reference TRBV19 and TRBJ2-5, the complete variable domain is DGGITQSPKYLFRKEGQNVTLSCEQNLNHDAMYWYRQDPGQGLRLIYYSQIVNDFQKGDIAEGYSVSREKKESFPLTVTSAQKNPTAFYLCASSTPGGPETQYFGPGTRLLVL.

The rearrangement uses TRBV27 and TRBJ2-1; either TRBD1 or TRBD2 may fit D (6 bases each). Germline values: CDR1 MNHEY, CDR2 SMNVEV (reference sequence). This CDR3 is 15 amino acids long. The V end lost 4 bases, the J end lost 8 bases, and 18 bases lay between the germline ends. The CDR3 sequence: CASSWPGAHSDEQFF. CDR3 bases: TGTGCCAGCAGTTGGCCGGGGGCCCACAGCGATGAGCAGTTCTTC.

J is TRBJ2-7 and V is TRBV29-1, with unresolved D. Between the trimmed V and J ends, which lost 6 bases and 4 bases, there was a span of 16 bases. This CDR3 comprises 13 residues. Germline loops: CDR1 SQVTM, CDR2 ANQGSEA. CDR3 sequence: CSVQEQLPYEQYF. CDR3 DNA: TGCAGCGTCCAAGAACAACTACCTTACGAGCAGTACTTC.

DNA for the CDR3: TGTGCCAGCACCGCGGTTGGCAGAATTAATGAAAAACTGTTTTTT. As protein: CASTAVGRINEKLFF. This chain links TRBV12-3 or TRBV12-4 with TRBJ1-4, with D unclear. This CDR3 is built from 15 residues. V was pared by 7 bases and J by 4 bases, with 16 bases between.